This entry lists 31 T cell receptor beta chains sequenced from one sample in a study of CD8+ T cells in alopecia areata. Treatment here: oral pan-JAK inhibitor, 5-10 mg twice daily. Sequencing used cDNA as its template, made by extracting RNA and reverse transcribing it. Produced via immunoSEQ multiplex PCR; TCRdb's table is partial and in-frame only. This table holds approximately 100,000 clones, about three fifths found once. Sequencing was performed on CD8+ T cells sorted from blood, taken at approximately week 60, from a patient treated with tofacitinib. The receptors were sampled from a human donor with alopecia areata.

This clone was detected a few times. This chain uses TRBV7-9 with TRBJ2-5, with a tentative D call TRBD2 (5 bases). Trimming stripped 3 bases from V and 5 bases from J, with 7 bases between. This CDR3 is 12 amino acids long. Per germline, CDR1 SEHNR and CDR2 FQNEAQ (reference sequence). The CDR3 sequence is CASSFSGETQYF. The DNA of the CDR3 is TGTGCCAGCAGCTTTTCGGGGGAGACCCAGTACTTC.

DNA of the CDR3: TGTGCCAGCAGTGCATCGGGGGTGAATGAAAAACTGTTTTTT. It encodes CASSASGVNEKLFF. The rearrangement uses TRBV2 and TRBJ1-4, with D possibly being TRBD1 (5 bases). This CDR3 contains 14 residues. Germline V gene sequence: CDR1 SNHLY, CDR2 FYNNEI. The V gene lost 4 bases and the J gene lost 5 bases, with 11 bases spanning the gap.

V is TRBV7-6 and J is TRBJ2-3; TRBD2 matches at 10 bases. The V gene end was trimmed by 5 bases and the J gene end by 2 bases; junction bases not matched to a gene: 10. CDR3 length: 17 amino acids. The germline gives CDR1 SGHVS, CDR2 FNYEAQ. The CDR3 loop reads CASSPPSGGAVTDTQYF. The CDR3 DNA sequence: TGTGCCAGCAGCCCTCCGAGCGGGGGGGCTGTCACAGATACGCAGTATTTT.

This clone was picked up a small number of times. The V call is TRBV5-1, the J call TRBJ2-1; TRBD1 agrees at 9 bases. CDR3 length: 16 residues. Looked up from germline, CDR1 is SGHRS and CDR2 is YFSETQ. V lost 0 bases, J lost 4 bases, and 5 bases stayed unmatched. The CDR3 DNA follows: TGCGCCAGCAGCTTGGTTGGGACAGGGCTATACAATGAGCAGTTCTTC. This translates into CASSLVGTGLYNEQFF.

In its sample, this clone was seen once. The genes are TRBV2 and TRBJ1-5; 7 bases are a match to TRBD1. The CDR3 has 15 residues. The J segment lost 0 bases and the V segment lost 6 bases, leaving 5 bases of the junction unmatched. CDR1 is SNHLY, CDR2 FYNNEI, per germline. The CDR3 bases are TGTGCCAGCAGGAAGGGGACAGCTAGCAATCAGCCCCAGCATTTT. Its translation is CASRKGTASNQPQHF.

This chain links TRBV29-1 with TRBJ2-3, with D unresolved. With 4 bases removed from V and 0 bases from J, the gap between germline ends came to 8 bases. This CDR3 contains 13 residues. From germline, CDR1 is SQVTM and CDR2 ANQGSEA. This CDR3 reads CSVVGSSTDTQYF. The CDR3 region has the DNA TGCAGCGTTGTAGGTTCTAGCACAGATACGCAGTATTTT.

The chain has TRBV10-3 and TRBJ1-1; D gene uncertain. The CDR3 extends over 15 amino acids. In germline, CDR1 is ENHRY, CDR2 SYGVKD. The V end lost 7 bases, the J end lost 4 bases, and 19 bases lay between the germline ends. Here the CDR3 reads CAITDQYTAVTEAFF. In nucleotides, the CDR3 is TGTGCCATCACCGACCAATATACAGCGGTCACTGAAGCTTTCTTT.

The rearrangement joins TRBV29-1 to TRBJ1-3; no clear D gene. CDR3 length: 14 amino acids. V lost 7 bases and J 0 bases, leaving 13 bases between the germline ends. Germline assignment: CDR1 SQVTM and CDR2 ANQGSEA. CDR3 residues: CSAAPVDSGNTIYF. The CDR3 DNA reads TGCAGCGCCGCGCCGGTCGACTCTGGAAACACCATATATTTT.

This clone was recorded a few times. The chain is built from TRBV7-8 and TRBJ1-1; no clear D. This CDR3 has 14 amino acids. V lost 1 base, J lost 0 bases, and 6 bases lay in between. The germline V gene encodes CDR1 SGHVS and CDR2 FQNEAQ. The CDR3 sequence is CASSLDLMNTEAFF. CDR3 DNA: TGTGCCAGCAGCTTAGACCTGATGAACACTGAAGCTTTCTTT. The variable domain in full, completed from reference TRBV7-8 and TRBJ1-1, reads GAGVSQSPRYKVAKRGQDVALRCDPISGHVSLFWYQQALGQGPEFLTYFQNEAQLDKSGLPSDRFFAERPEGSVSTLKIQRTQQEDSAVYLCASSLDLMNTEAFFGQGTRLTVV.

The V gene is TRBV5-4, the J gene TRBJ1-1, with D tentatively TRBD1 (5 bases). The V gene lost 1 base and the J gene lost 3 bases, with 13 bases spanning the gap. CDR1 is SGHNT and CDR2 is YYREEE in the germline V gene (reference sequence). The CDR3 covers 15 residues. CDR3 sequence (DNA): TGTGCCAGCAGCTTGAGGCCAGGGAGGGACACTGAAGCTTTCTTT. The encoded protein is CASSLRPGRDTEAFF.

This chain connects TRBV11-3 to TRBJ2-1; D is undetermined. Germline V gives CDR1 SGHNT, CDR2 YENEEA. Between the trimmed V and J ends, which lost 4 bases and 5 bases, there was a span of 15 bases. The CDR3 length is 15 residues. This CDR3 reads CASSSRWAPDNEQFF. The CDR3, as DNA: TGTGCCAGCAGCTCCCGGTGGGCCCCCGACAATGAGCAGTTCTTC.

As DNA, the CDR3 is TGTGCCACCAGCAGAGAGAACACTGAAGCTTTCTTT. This codes for CATSRENTEAFF. This rearrangement joins TRBV15 to TRBJ1-1; D remains unclear. Per germline, CDR1 LNHNV and CDR2 YYDKDF (reference sequence). Trimming stripped 0 bases from V and 1 base from J, with 0 bases between. The CDR3 extends over 12 amino acids.

V gene TRBV7-9 combines with J gene TRBJ2-7, with 9 bases matching TRBD1. Germline V lookup: CDR1 SEHNR, CDR2 FQNEAQ (reference sequence). The junction had 9 bases not matched to a gene; V was cut back by 4 bases and J by 5 bases. The CDR3 consists of 15 residues. In DNA, the CDR3 is TGTGCCAGCAGCTCGACCCGGGACAGGGAAGACGAGCAGTACTTC. Translated, it gives CASSSTRDREDEQYF.

This chain joins TRBV29-1 and TRBJ1-1; 8 nucleotides align to TRBD1. The germline V gene has CDR1 SQVTM and CDR2 ANQGSEA. This CDR3 spans 14 amino acids. Germline trimming cut 4 bases from V and 4 bases from J; bases unmatched to any gene: 8. The CDR3 sequence: CSVAVRGLGTEAFF. The CDR3 bases are TGCAGCGTTGCGGTCAGGGGGCTTGGCACTGAAGCTTTCTTT.

This chain uses TRBV9 with TRBJ2-2; 8 bases agree with TRBD2. After removal of 4 bases from V and 7 bases from J, the junction contained 12 bases not matched to a gene. This CDR3 is 16 amino acids long. Germline lookup yields CDR1 SGDLS and CDR2 YYNGEE. The CDR3: CASSTPAGALSGELFF. The CDR3 region has the DNA TGTGCCAGCAGCACCCCAGCGGGGGCCTTGAGCGGGGAGCTGTTTTTT. The full variable domain, with the rest looked up from reference TRBV9 and TRBJ2-2, is DSGVTQTPKHLITATGQRVTLRCSPRSGDLSVYWYQQSLDQGLQFLIQYYNGEERAKGNILERFSAQQFPDLHSELNLSSLELGDSALYFCASSTPAGALSGELFFGEGSRLTVL.

The sample holds a few counts of this clone. The rearrangement joins TRBV10-3 to TRBJ2-5; TRBD1 matches at 7 bases. This CDR3 spans 14 amino acids. Germline loops: CDR1 ENHRY, CDR2 SYGVKD. The trim removed 3 bases at V and 4 bases at J, leaving 5 bases unmatched. The CDR3 DNA follows: TGTGCCATCAGTGAAGGGAACAGGGGAGAGACCCAGTACTTC. This gives the protein CAISEGNRGETQYF.

The DNA for the CDR3 is TGTGCCAGCAGCCAAGAGGCAGGGGCTAGCAATCAGCCCCAGCATTTT. As protein: CASSQEAGASNQPQHF. The chain links TRBV4-2 to TRBJ1-5, with TRBD1 as a possible D gene (6 bases). Germline CDR1 LGHNA, CDR2 YNFKEQ. The CDR3 length is 16 residues. Deletions cut 0 bases from V and 0 bases from J, with 9 bases between.

The rearrangement uses TRBV9 and TRBJ2-7, with D tentatively TRBD1 (6 bases). The V gene's germline CDR1 is SGDLS and CDR2 YYNGEE. The CDR3 covers 13 residues. The V end was cut by 3 bases, the J end by 5 bases, with 12 bases between. The CDR3 loop reads CASSAGDIHEQYF. As DNA, the CDR3 is TGTGCCAGCAGCGCTGGGGACATCCACGAGCAGTACTTC.

The chain couples TRBV25-1 to TRBJ2-1; TRBD1 might be the D (5 bases). Germline values: CDR1 MGHDK, CDR2 SYGVNS. The V gene lost 2 bases and the J gene lost 13 bases, with 18 bases spanning the gap. The CDR3 runs to 14 residues. In DNA form, the CDR3 reads TGTGCCAGCAGTGAAAGGGGAAGGGCCGTCGTACAGTTCTTC. Translation: CASSERGRAVVQFF.

This clone was seen a few times. J is TRBJ2-5 and V is TRBV5-1; 8 nucleotides agree with TRBD2. The CDR3 sequence is 14 residues long. Germline lookup yields CDR1 SGHRS and CDR2 YFSETQ. Trimming at V came to 4 bases and at J to 2 bases, leaving 4 bases not matched to a gene. The CDR3 DNA reads as TGCGCCAGCAGCCCCAGCGGGGGACAAGAGACCCAGTACTTC. Translated: CASSPSGGQETQYF.

The chain joins TRBV7-9 to TRBJ2-7; 7 bases map to TRBD1. Germline trimming cut 5 bases from V and 4 bases from J; bases unmatched to any gene: 5. The CDR3 sequence is 13 residues long. Germline assignment: CDR1 SEHNR and CDR2 FQNEAQ (reference sequence). CDR3: CASSGDRAYEQYF. As DNA, the CDR3 is TGTGCCAGCAGCGGTGACAGGGCTTACGAGCAGTACTTC.

The chain has TRBV7-9 and TRBJ2-7; no firm D call. Per the germline V gene, CDR1 is SEHNR and CDR2 is FQNEAQ (reference sequence). V was trimmed by 4 bases and J by 12 bases, leaving 16 bases between them. CDR3 length: 12 residues. The chain's CDR3 is CASSSHLAILYF. The CDR3 bases are TGTGCCAGCAGCTCCCACTTAGCCATCCTGTACTTC. The complete variable domain, with remaining parts taken from reference TRBV7-9 and TRBJ2-7, reads DTGVSQNPRHKITKRGQNVTFRCDPISEHNRLYWYRQTLGQGPEFLTYFQNEAQLEKSRLLSDRFSAERPKGSFSTLEIQRTEQGDSAMYLCASSSHLAILYFGPGTRLTVT.

This rearrangement joins TRBV7-9 to TRBJ1-1, with no clear D. V was shortened by 4 bases and J by 3 bases, with 15 bases between the two germline ends. The CDR3 is 15 amino acids. The germline gives CDR1 SEHNR, CDR2 FQNEAQ (reference sequence). This CDR3 is CASSSSQSIDTEAFF. The CDR3 nucleotides read TGTGCCAGCAGCTCGTCACAGAGTATAGACACTGAAGCTTTCTTT.

CDR3 loop: CAWRPGSRTEAFF. The CDR3 DNA is TGTGCCTGGAGGCCGGGTAGTAGGACTGAAGCTTTCTTT. The chain combines TRBV30 with TRBJ1-1, with D hard to call. CDR3 length: 13 amino acids. Trimming stripped 3 bases from V and 5 bases from J, with 13 bases between. CDR1 is GTSNPN and CDR2 is SVGIG in the germline V gene (reference sequence). The full variable domain, rest sourced from reference TRBV30 and TRBJ1-1, is SQTIHQWPATLVQPVGSPLSLECTVEGTSNPNLYWYRQAAGRGLQLLFYSVGIGQISSEVPQNLSASRPQDRQFILSSKKLLLSDSGFYLCAWRPGSRTEAFFGQGTRLTVV.

This clone was counted a few times. V usage is TRBV7-9 and J usage is TRBJ2-1; D is uncertain. Trimming stripped 1 base from V and 7 bases from J, with 5 bases between. The length of the CDR3 is 12 residues. In germline, CDR1 is SEHNR, CDR2 FQNEAQ (reference sequence). CDR3 loop: CASSLGANEQFF. In DNA form, the CDR3 reads TGTGCCAGCAGCTTAGGCGCAAATGAGCAGTTCTTC.

As concerns this clone: Other nucleotide sequences in the sample specify the same CDR3. The rearrangement links TRBV9 to TRBJ1-3; D gene ambiguous. Germline V gene sequence: CDR1 SGDLS, CDR2 YYNGEE. V gave up 0 bases and J gave up 0 bases, with 7 bases separating them. The CDR3 loop spans 15 amino acids. The CDR3 coding sequence is TGTGCCAGCAGCGTAGAAGGACGCTCTGGAAACACCATATATTTT. Encoded protein: CASSVEGRSGNTIYF.

This clone was counted between two and nine times. The V call is TRBV5-1, the J call TRBJ1-4; D is unclear. CDR1 and CDR2 from the germline V gene are SGHRS and YFSETQ. V was shortened by 4 bases and J by 0 bases, with 10 bases between the two germline ends. CDR3 length: 15 amino acids. DNA of the CDR3: TGCGCCAGCAGCCCCGAGGTGGCAACTAATGAAAAACTGTTTTTT. It encodes CASSPEVATNEKLFF.

The chain combines TRBV9 with TRBJ2-7, with D perhaps matching TRBD2 (6 bases). Germline loops: CDR1 SGDLS, CDR2 YYNGEE. Trimming took off 4 bases at V and 4 bases at J, with 15 bases between the two ends. This CDR3 is 14 amino acids long. Here the CDR3 DNA reads TGTGCCAGCAGCCCCCGGGTAGCGGCGTACGAGCAGTACTTC. Protein sequence: CASSPRVAAYEQYF.

The sample holds one count of this clone. This chain uses TRBV7-3 with TRBJ2-5; TRBD2 might be the D (6 bases). The CDR3 length is 14 residues. Per germline, CDR1 SGHTA and CDR2 FQGTGA. V was shortened by 2 bases and J by 3 bases, with 10 bases between the two germline ends. The CDR3 here is CASSLAAGKETQYF. CDR3 nucleotides: TGTGCCAGCAGCTTAGCGGCGGGAAAAGAGACCCAGTACTTC.

This clone appeared once. CDR3 DNA sequence: TGTGCCACCAGCACCTCCAGGAGTGGGACACCCTACGAGCAGTACTTC. The encoded protein is CATSTSRSGTPYEQYF. This chain uses TRBV15 with TRBJ2-7, with D maybe TRBD1 (6 bases). This CDR3 region has 16 residues. The germline V gene encodes CDR1 LNHNV and CDR2 YYDKDF (reference sequence). With 4 bases removed from V and 2 bases from J, the gap between germline ends came to 18 bases.

The chain joins TRBV7-9 to TRBJ2-7; D is perhaps TRBD2 (5 bases). The CDR3 has 12 residues. The germline CDR1 and CDR2 sequences are SEHNR and FQNEAQ (reference sequence). Trimming removed 3 bases from V and 5 bases from J, with 8 bases in between. CDR3 coding DNA: TGTGCCAGCAGCTTCGGGGATAACGAGCAGTACTTC. Translating gives CASSFGDNEQYF. The variable domain in full, with the rest retrieved from reference TRBV7-9 and TRBJ2-7, is DTGVSQNPRHKITKRGQNVTFRCDPISEHNRLYWYRQTLGQGPEFLTYFQNEAQLEKSRLLSDRFSAERPKGSFSTLEIQRTEQGDSAMYLCASSFGDNEQYFGPGTRLTVT.